A selection of T cell receptor beta chains follows, all from one sample in a study of T cells in Graves' hyperthyroidism and ophthalmopathy. A single record per CDR3 protein comes from TCRdb applying MiXCR to the multiplex PCR reads. The sample yields around 500,000 distinct CDR3 sequences, 13% to 15% seen once. Sequencing was carried out using blood. These receptors originate from a woman between 18 and 29 years old with Graves' hyperthyroidism. Each CDR3 is given with its conserved first and last residue. D genes are given only for firm matches. Some rows mark clone size as missing; the rest say once, few, many or name a class of expanded clone.

cdr3_aa	cdr3_nt	v_call	j_call	d_call	clone_size
CASSEGYPNTEAFF	TGTGCCAGCAGTGAGGGCTACCCGAACACTGAAGCTTTCTTT	TRBV2	TRBJ1-1	NA	many
CASAGLGGPEQYF	TGTGCCAGCGCGGGACTCGGCGGGCCCGAGCAGTACTTC	TRBV9	TRBJ2-7	NA	many
CASKQGQGSQETQYF	TGTGCCAGCAAACAGGGACAGGGCAGTCAAGAGACCCAGTACTTC	TRBV27	TRBJ2-5	TRBD1	many
CAWRRKAIQYF	TGTGCCTGGAGGCGCAAGGCCATTCAGTACTTC	TRBV30	TRBJ2-4	NA	NA
CSARGVEGGGSPLHF	TGCAGTGCTAGAGGGGTGGAGGGGGGAGGTTCACCCCTCCACTTT	TRBV20-1	TRBJ1-6	NA	many
CASSHLQGANTEAFF	TGTGCCAGCAGCCATCTCCAGGGGGCGAACACTGAAGCTTTCTTT	TRBV7-9	TRBJ1-1	TRBD1	NA
CASSSMRYRGGTVAFF	TGTGCCAGCAGCTCAATGCGGTACAGGGGGGGTACTGTAGCTTTCTTT	TRBV11-2	TRBJ1-1	TRBD1	NA
CASSSADRDHQETQYF	TGTGCCAGCAGCTCAGCGGACAGGGACCACCAAGAGACCCAGTACTTC	TRBV11-2	TRBJ2-5	TRBD1	NA
CASSMEGRDTEAFF	TGTGCCAGCTCCATGGAGGGGAGGGACACTGAAGCTTTCTTT	TRBV27	TRBJ1-1	NA	many
CASSGDRGGYGYTF	TGTGCCAGCAGTGGAGACAGGGGGGGCTATGGCTACACCTTC	TRBV12-3/TRBV12-4	TRBJ1-2	TRBD1	NA
CASASRLAGELFF	TGCGCCAGCGCATCAAGGCTCGCCGGGGAGCTGTTTTTT	TRBV4-1	TRBJ2-2	NA	many
CASSLDPTAYEQYF	TGTGCCAGCAGCTTAGATCCGACCGCCTACGAGCAGTACTTC	TRBV7-2	TRBJ2-7	NA	NA
CAWSVYARGTEAFF	TGTGCCTGGAGTGTATATGCTCGGGGCACTGAAGCTTTCTTT	TRBV30	TRBJ1-1	NA	many
CASSKEGARETQYF	TGTGCCAGCAGTAAGGAGGGGGCACGGGAGACCCAGTACTTC	TRBV2	TRBJ2-5	NA	many
CSARTGNTEAFF	TGCAGTGCTAGGACAGGTAACACTGAAGCTTTCTTT	TRBV20-1	TRBJ1-1	NA	many
CASSTGPRDDQETQYF	TGCGCCAGCAGCACCGGCCCCCGGGACGACCAAGAGACCCAGTACTTC	TRBV5-1	TRBJ2-5	NA	many
CASSLIGGEAFF	TGTGCCAGCAGCTTAATCGGGGGGGAGGCTTTCTTT	TRBV7-9	TRBJ1-1	NA	few
CASSDLAGSRTEAFF	TGTGCCAGCAGTGACCTTGCAGGGTCGAGGACTGAAGCTTTCTTT	TRBV6-1	TRBJ1-1	NA	many
CATSDLRGGGVETQYF	TGTGCCACCAGTGATTTGCGGGGGGGGGGTGTCGAGACCCAGTACTTC	TRBV24-1	TRBJ2-5	TRBD2	NA
CASSLAAGGAGEKLFF	TGTGCCAGCAGCTTAGCGGCAGGGGGCGCCGGGGAAAAACTGTTTTTT	TRBV7-9	TRBJ1-4	TRBD1	NA
CASSLAVSDTQYF	TGTGCCAGCAGCTTAGCGGTGTCAGATACGCAGTATTTT	TRBV7-9	TRBJ2-3	NA	NA
CASSQEILQGERYGYTF	TGTGCCAGCAGCCAAGAAATCTTGCAGGGTGAGCGGTATGGCTACACCTTC	TRBV3-1	TRBJ1-2	NA	NA
CASRPRTGGDTGELFF	TGTGCCAGCAGACCGAGGACAGGGGGCGACACCGGGGAGCTGTTTTTT	TRBV27	TRBJ2-2	TRBD1	many
CSARDPGTYEQYF	TGCAGTGCTAGAGACCCAGGGACTTACGAGCAGTACTTC	TRBV20-1	TRBJ2-7	NA	many
CSAPTTSAKVNEQFF	TGCAGTGCTCCCACGACTAGCGCAAAGGTCAATGAGCAGTTCTTC	TRBV20-1	TRBJ2-1	TRBD2	many
CASSQYLLAGEHHLNNEQFF	TGTGCCAGCAGCCAATACCTACTAGCGGGAGAGCACCATTTAAACAATGAGCAGTTCTTC	TRBV4-2	TRBJ2-1	TRBD2	NA
CAWSQNNEQFF	TGTGCCTGGAGTCAGAACAATGAGCAGTTCTTC	TRBV30	TRBJ2-1	NA	many
CASSVDGLGGPLYGYTF	TGTGCCAGCAGCGTAGATGGGTTGGGGGGCCCCCTCTATGGCTACACCTTC	TRBV9	TRBJ1-2	NA	many
CASSFWGRGNTIYF	TGTGCCAGCAGTTTCTGGGGGCGAGGAAACACCATATATTTT	TRBV3-1	TRBJ1-3	NA	few
CASSAGGNTGELFF	TGTGCCAGCTCTGCAGGGGGTAACACCGGGGAGCTGTTTTTT	TRBV18	TRBJ2-2	TRBD1	many
CASSSQKNTEAFF	TGTGCCAGCTCATCCCAAAAGAACACTGAAGCTTTCTTT	TRBV18	TRBJ1-1	NA	many
CASSAGGQSNTGELFF	TGCGCCAGCAGCGCCGGGGGACAGTCAAACACCGGGGAGCTGTTTTTT	TRBV5-1	TRBJ2-2	NA	NA
CAWIRDRLYGYTF	TGTGCCTGGATCAGGGACCGTCTTTATGGCTACACCTTC	TRBV30	TRBJ1-2	NA	many
CASRTGSLRSQETQYF	TGTGCCAGCCGGACAGGGAGCTTACGTTCGCAAGAGACCCAGTACTTC	TRBV2	TRBJ2-5	TRBD1	many
CASSNRDSYNEQFF	TGTGCCAGCAGTAACAGGGACTCCTACAATGAGCAGTTCTTC	TRBV12-3/TRBV12-4	TRBJ2-1	NA	few